Here is one TCR beta chain with its context. Its specificity is not known. The data were obtained in a study of OX40 agonist ivuxolimab in advanced cancers. Study information: An agonistic human IgG2 monoclonal antibody against OX40 (CD134) was given. Enrolled patients in dose escalation had cancers that were hepatocellular carcinoma, melanoma, renal cell or head and neck cancer. The dose-escalation cohort was approximately 80% male, with a mean age of about 58 years, ranging roughly 23 to 85.

The germline V gene encodes CDR1 LNHDA and CDR2 SQIVND (reference sequence). The CDR3 runs 13 residues. V lost 3 bases and J lost 5, with 10 bases in between. The method was immunoSEQ multiplex PCR; TCRdb's version includes in-frame clones alone and lacks a portion of them. This table has approximately 77,000 clones, around 94% appearing once. Study-level points and caveats: Both blood CD4+ and CD8+ T cells showed clonal growth by week 6 at 0.1 to 3.0 mg/kg.

The chain couples TRBV19 to TRBJ1-2; no firm D call. This material consisted of CD4+ or CD8+ T cells sorted from blood, taken in a trial of the OX40 agonist ivuxolimab. The TCR originated in an adult with an advanced solid tumor such as melanoma, head and neck, liver or kidney cancer. The CDR3 DNA follows: TGTGCCAGTAGTATTAGTGGATATTATGGCTACACCTTC. Translated: CASSISGYYGYTF.